This T cell receptor beta chain was recovered during a study of identical twins (dated by TCRdb to 2016 to 2018). Concerning the study at large: To test whether fetal clonotypes persist, the study used deep sequencing on TCR alpha and beta repertoires from monozygotic twins, unrelated adults of various ages, and cord blood. To rule out contamination, replicate twin experiments were performed at different times with different library preparation protocols.

Overall results and qualifications from the work: In monozygotic twins, recombination models systematically underestimated out-of-frame TCR alpha sharing, but the models matched the sharing seen between unrelated individuals. Out-of-frame TCR alpha sequences shared between twins showed an excess of low generation-probability sequences compared with coincidental sharing between unrelated individuals. Fewer insertions were carried by abundant cord blood beta clonotypes; a weaker similar trend was observed in young adult naive repertoires, while no such trend was observed in memory repertoires. A weaker excess of twin sharing was found in beta out-of-frame sequences because the signal-to-noise ratio was lowered by fewer shared sequences. Zero-insertion analyses could be partly confounded by invariant T cells such as MAIT and iNKT, although diverse VJ usage argued against such confounding for most clonotypes. Because the same donors could not be followed over many years, the conclusions relied on cross-sectional statistical analysis.

The protocol used for the library was 5' RACE. Sequencing relied on an Illumina HiSeq 2000. A universal primer binding site was introduced by template switching, and a unique molecular identifier was present in the final cDNA, enabling accurate counting of TCR cDNA molecules. Specific primers in the conserved constant-segment region were used to synthesize first-strand cDNA for the TCR alpha and beta chains. Each cDNA library was double barcoded, with a SMART-Mk sample barcode plus Illumina barcodes, to control for contamination. TruSeq adapter sequences along with Illumina sample barcodes were introduced in two successive PCR steps. Sequencing of the TCR alpha and beta cDNA libraries was done on the Illumina HiSeq platform using custom primers. The source study handled its data this way. MiGEC processed the raw reads to extract unique molecular identifiers, while MiXCR was used to determine the CDR3 positions. For each individual, recombination models were inferred using an EM algorithm with the repgenHMM and IGoR tools. Shared clonotypes were analyzed with the tcR package in R, and sharing was normalized by the product of cloneset sizes. Out-of-frame nonproductive sequences were analyzed to study raw recombination free of thymic and clonal selection effects. TCRdb trimmed public reads at Q25 via fastp, called clones via MiXCR and kept in-frame beta chains. Duplicate CDR3 protein sequences are folded into a single record with the most common DNA and genes. It is TCRdb's table, rather than the study itself, that gives the V and J calls and clone size. In all, the sample holds under 800,000 distinct CDR3 sequences, and approximately 22% of those were seen once. The ten largest account for around 4.5% of the sample.

Only healthy Caucasian donors were included. Three pairs of female monozygotic twins, all aged 18 to 29 years, were included in the twin cohort. Peripheral blood mononuclear cells were used as the source from which RNA for TCR libraries was isolated. A remark on this clonotype: The antigen it binds to is not known. Base qualities are not recorded, but no much larger clone differs from it by a single base.

CDR1 and CDR2, per the germline V gene (reference sequence), are DFQATT and SNEGSKA. V is cut by 0 bases and J by 2 bases, and the space between the germline ends is 6 bases. From its cysteine to its phenylalanine, the CDR3 spans 13 amino acids. Kept here is only the CDR3 DNA, which spans 39 bases and is read in frame from base 1. The sample also formed part of further work on T cells expressing NK-cell markers. The second paper further reports: In sorted CD3+CD56+NKG2C+, CD3+CD56+NKG2C- and CD3+CD56-NKG2C+ T-cell subsets from several donors, TCR beta-chain repertoires were profiled. Of the eight sequenced donors, seven were found to be HCMV-seropositive and one was found to be HCMV-seronegative. In several experiments an anti-gammadeltaTCR antibody was added to restrict sorting to alphabetaTCR-expressing T cells. For about 6 donors, the dominant CD3+CD56+NKG2C+ clonotypes were among the top 10 CD8+ clonotypes and accounted for about 1.0-7.5% of CD8+ T cells. Those dominant clonotypes were again the most abundant among CD3+CD56-NKG2C+ cells in four donors, at roughly 25-65%. It remained unclear whether the expanded NKG2C-expressing T cell clones were specific for HCMV antigens. The study sequenced eight donors, all healthy volunteers chosen at random: three men and five women. HCMV-specific IgG was detected in serum with a commercial ELISA kit to determine HCMV serostatus. For 5 or 6 donors, unsorted PBMC were also used to sequence bulk peripheral blood T-cell repertoires. Reads were demultiplexed and grouped by UMI with MIGEC, and clonotypes were assembled and quantified with MiTCR. Only TCR cDNA sequences supported by at least two reads were kept to exclude erroneous sequences. Downstream repertoire analysis used the tcR package, and clonotypes were matched across fractions by CDR3 nucleotide sequence plus V segment. VDJmatch was used to annotate antigen specificity against VDJdb, with one amino acid substitution allowed in CDR3.

The rearrangement joined TRBV20-1 to TRBJ2-3, with the D gene not clear enough to name. The receptor comes from a woman aged 18-35 years in good health. The sample comprised PBMCs. The CDR3 protein: CSARDGVTDTQYF. In nucleotides, the sequence is TGCAGTGCTAGAGATGGGGTCACAGATACGCAGTATTTT.